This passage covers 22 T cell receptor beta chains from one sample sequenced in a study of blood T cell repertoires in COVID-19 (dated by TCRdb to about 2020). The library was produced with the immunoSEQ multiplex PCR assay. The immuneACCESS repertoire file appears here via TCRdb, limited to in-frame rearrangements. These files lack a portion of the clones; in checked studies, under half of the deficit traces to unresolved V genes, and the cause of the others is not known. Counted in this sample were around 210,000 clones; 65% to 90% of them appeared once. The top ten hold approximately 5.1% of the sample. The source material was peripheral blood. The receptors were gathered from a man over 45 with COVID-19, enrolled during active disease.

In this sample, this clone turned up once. For the CDR3, the DNA is TGTGCCTGGAGTGTATACAGGCTTAACTATGGCTACACCTTC. Its protein is CAWSVYRLNYGYTF. This rearrangement joins TRBV30 to TRBJ1-2; D might be TRBD1 (5 bases). V lost 0 bases and J lost 1, with 9 bases in between. The CDR3 runs 14 residues. Per germline, CDR1 GTSNPN and CDR2 SVGIG (reference sequence).

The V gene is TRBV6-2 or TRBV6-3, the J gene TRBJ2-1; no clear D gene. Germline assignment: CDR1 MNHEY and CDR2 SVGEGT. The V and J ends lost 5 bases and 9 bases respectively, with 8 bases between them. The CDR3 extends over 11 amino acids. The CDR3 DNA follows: TGTGCCAGCAGTCCCCGAGGTGAGCAGTTCTTC. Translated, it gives CASSPRGEQFF.

The CDR3 DNA is TGTGCCAGCAGTTACGCCGGGGGTAATGAGCAGTTCTTC. Its translation: CASSYAGGNEQFF. The chain links TRBV6-6 to TRBJ2-1, with D maybe TRBD2 (6 bases). The CDR3 sequence is 13 residues long. Trimming left V 2 bases short and J 7 bases short, with 9 bases between. The germline V gene encodes CDR1 MNHNY and CDR2 SVGAGI (reference sequence).

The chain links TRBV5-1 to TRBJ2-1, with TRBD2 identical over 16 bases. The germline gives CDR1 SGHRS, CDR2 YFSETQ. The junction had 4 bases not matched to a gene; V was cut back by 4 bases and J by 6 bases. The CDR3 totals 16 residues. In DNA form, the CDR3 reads TGCGCCAGCAGCGACGGGACTAGCGGGGGGGTCAATGAGCAGTTCTTC. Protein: CASSDGTSGGVNEQFF. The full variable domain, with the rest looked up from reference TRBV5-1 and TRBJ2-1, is KAGVTQTPRYLIKTRGQQVTLSCSPISGHRSVSWYQQTPGQGLQFLFEYFSETQRNKGNFPGRFSGRQFSNSRSEMNVSTLELGDSALYLCASSDGTSGGVNEQFFGPGTRLTVL.

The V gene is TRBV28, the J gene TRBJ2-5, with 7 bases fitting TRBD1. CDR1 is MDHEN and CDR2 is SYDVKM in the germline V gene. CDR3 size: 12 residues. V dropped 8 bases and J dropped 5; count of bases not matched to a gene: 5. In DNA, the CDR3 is TGTGCCAGCGGCCCCAGGGGGGAGACCCAGTACTTC. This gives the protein CASGPRGETQYF.

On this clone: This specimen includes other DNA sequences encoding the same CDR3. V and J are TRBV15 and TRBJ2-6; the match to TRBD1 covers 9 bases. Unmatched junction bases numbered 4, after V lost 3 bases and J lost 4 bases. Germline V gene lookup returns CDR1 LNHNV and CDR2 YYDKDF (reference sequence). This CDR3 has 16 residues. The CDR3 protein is CATSRGQGTGANVLTF. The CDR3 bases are TGTGCCACCAGCAGGGGACAGGGTACCGGGGCCAACGTCCTGACTTTC.

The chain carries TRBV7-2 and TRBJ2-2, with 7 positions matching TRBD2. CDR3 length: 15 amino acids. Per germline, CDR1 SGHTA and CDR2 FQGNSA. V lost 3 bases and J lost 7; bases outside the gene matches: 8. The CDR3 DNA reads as TGTGCCAGCAGCTTCGCTAGCGGTATTAGCGGGGAGCTGTTTTTT. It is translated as CASSFASGISGELFF.

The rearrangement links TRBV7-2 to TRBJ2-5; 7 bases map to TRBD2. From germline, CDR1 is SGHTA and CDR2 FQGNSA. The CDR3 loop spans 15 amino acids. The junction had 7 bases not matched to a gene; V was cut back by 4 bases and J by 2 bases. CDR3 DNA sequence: TGTGCCAGCAGCTCCCTAGCGGTTAGGCAAGAGACCCAGTACTTC. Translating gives CASSSLAVRQETQYF.

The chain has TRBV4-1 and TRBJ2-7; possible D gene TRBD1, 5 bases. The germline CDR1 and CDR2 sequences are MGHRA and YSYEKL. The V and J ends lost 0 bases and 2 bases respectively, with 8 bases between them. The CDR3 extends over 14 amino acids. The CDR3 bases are TGCGCCAGCAGCCAAGAGGACAACGCCTACGAGCAGTACTTC. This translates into CASSQEDNAYEQYF.

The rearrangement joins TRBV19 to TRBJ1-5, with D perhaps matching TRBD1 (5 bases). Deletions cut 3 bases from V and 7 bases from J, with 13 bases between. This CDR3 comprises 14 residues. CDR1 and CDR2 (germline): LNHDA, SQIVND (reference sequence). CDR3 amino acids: CASSMLTGGQPQHF. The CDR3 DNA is TGTGCCAGTAGTATGCTCACGGGGGGGCAGCCCCAGCATTTT.

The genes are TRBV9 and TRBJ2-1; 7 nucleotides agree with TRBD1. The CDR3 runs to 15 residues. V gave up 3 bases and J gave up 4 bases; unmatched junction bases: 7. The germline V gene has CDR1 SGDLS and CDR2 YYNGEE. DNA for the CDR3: TGTGCCAGCAGCGCCACAGGGGAACCGTACAATGAGCAGTTCTTC. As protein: CASSATGEPYNEQFF.

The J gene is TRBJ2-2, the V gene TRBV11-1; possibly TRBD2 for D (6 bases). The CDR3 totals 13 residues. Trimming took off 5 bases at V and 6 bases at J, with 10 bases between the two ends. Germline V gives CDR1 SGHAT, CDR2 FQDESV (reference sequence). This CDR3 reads CASSHRLAGELFF. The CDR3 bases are TGTGCCAGCAGCCACAGACTAGCCGGGGAGCTGTTTTTT.

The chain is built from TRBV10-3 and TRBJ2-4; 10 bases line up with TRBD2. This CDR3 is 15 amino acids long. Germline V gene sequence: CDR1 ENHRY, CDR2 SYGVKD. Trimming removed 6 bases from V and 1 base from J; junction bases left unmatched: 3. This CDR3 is CAISLAGDAKNIQYF. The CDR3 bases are TGTGCCATCAGCCTAGCGGGGGACGCCAAAAACATTCAGTACTTC.

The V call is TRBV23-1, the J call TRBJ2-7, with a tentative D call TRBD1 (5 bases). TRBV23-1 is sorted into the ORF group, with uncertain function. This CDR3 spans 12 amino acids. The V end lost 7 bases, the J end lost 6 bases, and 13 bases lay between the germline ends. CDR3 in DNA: TGCGCCAGCACCCCACAGGTCTCCGAGCAGTACTTC. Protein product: CASTPQVSEQYF.

This chain's CDR3 is CASSTWQGSAFF. The CDR3 DNA sequence: TGTGCCAGCAGTACCTGGCAGGGTTCAGCTTTCTTT. The chain employs TRBV6-5 and TRBJ1-1; D might be TRBD1 (5 bases). In germline, CDR1 is MNHEY, CDR2 SVGAGI. This CDR3 contains 12 residues. V was clipped by 5 bases and J by 10 bases, with 14 bases between them.

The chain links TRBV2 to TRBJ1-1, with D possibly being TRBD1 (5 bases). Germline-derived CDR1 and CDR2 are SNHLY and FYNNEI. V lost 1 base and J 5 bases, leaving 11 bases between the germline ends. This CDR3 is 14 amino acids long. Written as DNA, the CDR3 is TGTGCCAGCAGTGAAGTTGGGGGGTGGACTGAAGCTTTCTTT. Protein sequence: CASSEVGGWTEAFF.

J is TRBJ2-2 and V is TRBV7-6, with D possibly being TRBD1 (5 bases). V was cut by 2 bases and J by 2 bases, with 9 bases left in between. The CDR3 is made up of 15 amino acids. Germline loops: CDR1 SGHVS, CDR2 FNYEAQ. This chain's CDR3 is CASSLTQENTGELFF. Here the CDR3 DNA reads TGTGCCAGCAGCTTAACACAGGAAAACACCGGGGAGCTGTTTTTT. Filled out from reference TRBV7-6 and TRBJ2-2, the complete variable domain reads GAGVSQSPRYKVTKRGQDVALRCDPISGHVSLYWYRQALGQGPEFLTYFNYEAQQDKSGLPNDRFSAERPEGSISTLTIQRTEQRDSAMYRCASSLTQENTGELFFGEGSRLTVL.

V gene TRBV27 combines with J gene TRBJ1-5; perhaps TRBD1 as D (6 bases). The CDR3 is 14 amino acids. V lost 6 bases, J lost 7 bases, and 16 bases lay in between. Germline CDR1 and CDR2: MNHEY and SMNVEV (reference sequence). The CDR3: CASSSTGWRQPQHF. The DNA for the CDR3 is TGTGCCAGCAGCTCCACAGGGTGGCGACAGCCCCAGCATTTT.

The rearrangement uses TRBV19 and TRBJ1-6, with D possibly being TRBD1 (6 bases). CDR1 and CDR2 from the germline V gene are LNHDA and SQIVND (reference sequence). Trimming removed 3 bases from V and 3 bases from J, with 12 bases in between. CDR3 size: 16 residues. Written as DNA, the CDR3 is TGTGCCAGTAGTATTGGAGGACAGATCTATAATTCACCCCTCCACTTT. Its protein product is CASSIGGQIYNSPLHF.

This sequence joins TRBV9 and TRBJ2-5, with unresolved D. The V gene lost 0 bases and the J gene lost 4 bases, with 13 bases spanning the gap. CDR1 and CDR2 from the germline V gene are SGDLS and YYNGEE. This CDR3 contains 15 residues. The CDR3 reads CASSVGIPGGETQYF. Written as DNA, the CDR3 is TGTGCCAGCAGCGTAGGGATTCCGGGTGGAGAGACCCAGTACTTC.

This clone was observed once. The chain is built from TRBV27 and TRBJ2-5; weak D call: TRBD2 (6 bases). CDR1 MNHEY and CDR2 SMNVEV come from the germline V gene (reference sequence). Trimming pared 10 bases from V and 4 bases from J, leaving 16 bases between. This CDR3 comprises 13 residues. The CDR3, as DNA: TGTGCCAACTCATGGGGGGATGGAGAGACCCAGTACTTC. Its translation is CANSWGDGETQYF.

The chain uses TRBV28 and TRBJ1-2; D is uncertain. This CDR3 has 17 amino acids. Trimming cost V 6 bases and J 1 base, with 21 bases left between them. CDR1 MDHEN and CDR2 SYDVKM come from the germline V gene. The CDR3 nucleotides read TGTGCCAGCAGGCGACCCGACGGAGGAGGTAGTAACTATGGCTACACCTTC. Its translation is CASRRPDGGGSNYGYTF.